The 4 T cell receptor beta chains presented below share a single source sample, sequenced in a study of CD8+ T cells in alopecia areata (dated by TCRdb to about 2018). The method was the immunoSEQ multiplex PCR assay. RNA was extracted from all samples and reverse transcribed into cDNA, which served as template for TCR sequencing. In TCRdb, the immuneACCESS table is reduced to in-frame sequences with V and J assigned. These tables do not hold every clone; where another copy was compared, an unresolved V gene accounts for under half, and the others remain unexplained. This sample holds about 2,700 clones in total, without any singletons. Approximately 50% of the sample is in the top ten clones. Sequenced: lesional skin. The receptors stem from a C3H/HeJ mouse with alopecia areata. Mice of this strain carry the MHC haplotype H2-k.

A remark on this clone: Gene names refer to mouse genes. The DNA ends 4 residues before the CDR3 does, and the rest of the CDR3 is filled in from the germline J gene. V and J are TRBV17 and TRBJ2-7, with TRBD2 matching over 8 bases. The CDR3 spans 14 residues. Germline V gene sequence: CDR1 MNHDT, CDR2 YYDKIL. V dropped 2 bases and J dropped 3; count of bases not matched to a gene: 3. CDR3: CASSRLGGLYEQYF. The covered CDR3 bases are TGTGCTAGCAGTAGACTGGGGGGACTCTAT.

This clone was observed at least ten times. Genes here carry mouse names. Sequencing ends 4 residues short of the CDR3 end; the germline J gene provides the rest. The gene calls are TRBV13-1 and TRBJ2-3, with TRBD1 as a possible D gene (6 bases). CDR3 size: 12 residues. Germline CDR1 is NSHNY and CDR2 is SYGAGN. The CDR3 bases that were read are TGTGCCAGCAGTGACAGGGGAGAA. It yields the protein CASSDRGE. The CDR3 in full is CASSDRGETLYF.

Many counts were recorded for this clone. Genes and germline are mouse. The DNA read from the CDR3 is TGTGCCAGCAGTGATTTGGGGGTTCAAAAC. It specifies CASSDLGVQN. The whole CDR3 protein reads CASSDLGVQNTLYF. V gene TRBV13-1 combines with J gene TRBJ2-4; weak D call: TRBD2 (6 bases). The read gets to within 4 residues of the CDR3 end, and the germline J gene fills in the rest. V lost 1 base and J 2 bases, leaving 8 bases between the germline ends. The CDR3 length is 14 residues. Germline V gene lookup returns CDR1 NSHNY and CDR2 SYGAGN.

This clone was seen at least ten times. Mouse names are used for the genes. The part of the CDR3 DNA that was read is TGTGCTAGCAGTAGAGATCTGGGGGGGCGCAACTATGCT. It translates to CASSRDLGGRNYA. The CDR3, in full, reads CASSRDLGGRNYAEQFF. V and J are TRBV17 and TRBJ2-1; 10 bases are shared with TRBD2. The read falls 4 residues short of the CDR3 end, and the missing part is taken from the germline J gene. Trimming took 0 bases from V and 1 from J; bases not matched to a gene: 3. The CDR3 sequence is 17 residues long. The germline gives CDR1 MNHDT, CDR2 YYDKIL.